The 31 T cell receptor beta chains presented below share a single source sample, sequenced in a study of cytomegalovirus exposure and HLA in healthy donors. Researchers ran the PCR with 60 Vbeta and 13 Jbeta primers. Sequencing was performed with immunoSEQ multiplex PCR; in TCRdb, only in-frame clones are kept and a portion is missing. Of fewer than 200,000 clones listed, about four fifths are singletons. Sequenced: PBMCs. The receptors shown here come from a woman younger than 35 in good health and CMV-seronegative.

There are a few counts of this clone. The chain recombines TRBV4-1 with TRBJ2-5; tentatively, D is TRBD2 (7 bases). Trimming pared 4 bases from V and 5 bases from J, leaving 23 bases between. CDR3 size: 17 residues. CDR1 MGHRA and CDR2 YSYEKL come from the germline V gene. In DNA form, the CDR3 reads TGCGCCAGCAGCCGAAACAGGGTCAGCGGGGTTCGTGAGACCCAGTACTTC. Residues: CASSRNRVSGVRETQYF.

This chain links TRBV27 with TRBJ1-1; perhaps TRBD1 as D (5 bases). The CDR3 totals 20 residues. Per germline, CDR1 MNHEY and CDR2 SMNVEV (reference sequence). V dropped 0 bases and J dropped 4 bases, with 27 bases sitting between them. The CDR3 here is CASSLSPVATGKMGSTEAFF. In nucleotides, the CDR3 is TGTGCCAGCAGTTTATCGCCGGTTGCAACAGGCAAGATGGGTAGCACTGAAGCTTTCTTT.

The chain recombines TRBV6-1 with TRBJ1-3, with 7 nucleotides matching TRBD1. Trimming removed 7 bases from V and 1 base from J; junction bases left unmatched: 7. Germline assignment: CDR1 MNHNS and CDR2 SASEGT. The CDR3 runs to 15 residues. Written as DNA, the CDR3 is TGTGCCAGCACGGACAGGCAGGGGTCTGGAAACACCATATATTTT. It codes for CASTDRQGSGNTIYF.

This clone was detected once. The V call is TRBV27, the J call TRBJ2-5; 13 bases match TRBD2. Losses at the gene ends were 6 bases for V and 5 bases for J; bases not matched to a gene: 3. Germline loops: CDR1 MNHEY, CDR2 SMNVEV (reference sequence). CDR3 length equals 14 residues. The DNA for the CDR3 is TGTGCCAGCAGATGGACTAGCGGGAGTGAGACCCAGTACTTC. This encodes CASRWTSGSETQYF.

V gene TRBV11-2 combines with J gene TRBJ2-6, with 7 bases that match TRBD1. The ends lost 4 bases at V and 4 bases at J; junction bases unmatched: 16. CDR1 and CDR2 from the germline V gene are SGHAT and FQNNGV. The CDR3 extends over 19 amino acids. The CDR3 nucleotides are TGTGCCAGCAGCTGGCGGCGACAGGGAGAGTTAGTAGGGGCCAACGTCCTGACTTTC. Encoded protein: CASSWRRQGELVGANVLTF.

The rearrangement links TRBV27 to TRBJ2-1; 8 nucleotides line up with TRBD2. The germline CDR1 and CDR2 sequences are MNHEY and SMNVEV (reference sequence). After removal of 1 base from V and 4 bases from J, the junction contained 6 bases not matched to a gene. This CDR3 has 16 residues. The CDR3: CASSLFTGGSYNEQFF. The CDR3 nucleotides are TGTGCCAGCAGTTTATTCACGGGAGGGTCGTACAATGAGCAGTTCTTC.

This clone was seen only a few times. The V gene is TRBV4-1, the J gene TRBJ2-7, with D unresolved. The CDR3 has 14 amino acids. CDR1 and CDR2 from the germline V gene are MGHRA and YSYEKL. Trimming took 0 bases from V and 5 from J, leaving 11 bases between them. For the CDR3, the DNA is TGCGCCAGCAGCCAAGATTTTCGGGTTAACGAGCAGTACTTC. It encodes CASSQDFRVNEQYF.

The chain couples TRBV27 to TRBJ2-2; D is unresolved. The V end was cut by 8 bases, the J end by 1 base, with 5 bases between. Germline-derived CDR1 and CDR2 are MNHEY and SMNVEV (reference sequence). CDR3 length: 12 amino acids. CDR3 amino acids: CASYGNTGELFF. CDR3 sequence (DNA): TGTGCCAGCTACGGGAACACCGGGGAGCTGTTTTTT.

This chain joins TRBV5-5 and TRBJ2-7, with 7 bases matching TRBD2. There are 16 residues in the CDR3. V gave up 1 base and J gave up 2 bases; unmatched junction bases: 9. CDR1 and CDR2 (germline): SGHKS, YYEKEE (reference sequence). This CDR3 reads CASSLSLAAFTYEQYF. In DNA, the CDR3 is TGTGCCAGCAGCTTGTCTCTAGCGGCTTTTACCTACGAGCAGTACTTC.

This clone appeared a single time. The chain uses TRBV11-3 and TRBJ2-1; 7 nucleotides match TRBD1. The germline V gene has CDR1 SGHNT and CDR2 YENEEA. The V segment lost 4 bases and the J segment 5 bases; nucleotides outside the gene matches: 5. The CDR3 sequence is 14 residues long. The CDR3 here is CASSSQGVNNEQFF. CDR3 sequence (DNA): TGTGCCAGCAGCTCCCAGGGGGTCAACAATGAGCAGTTCTTC.

This chain uses TRBV7-6 with TRBJ1-2; the D gene is possibly TRBD1 (6 bases). Germline loops: CDR1 SGHVS, CDR2 FNYEAQ. The CDR3 is 15 amino acids. Trimming removed 6 bases from V and 3 bases from J, with 17 bases in between. The CDR3, as DNA: TGTGCCAGCAGTGGGGGGGGCAGGACAGACTATGGCTACACCTTC. This encodes CASSGGGRTDYGYTF.

This chain connects TRBV21-1 to TRBJ2-7; TRBD1 is taken as the D call from the table, unchecked against the DNA. TRBV21-1 counts as a pseudogene. This CDR3 is 14 amino acids long. CDR3 protein: CASSGHQSQYEQYF. The CDR3 region has the DNA TGTGCCAGCAGCGGACACCAATCTCAATACGAGCAGTACTTC.

This clone showed up just a few times. CDR3 nucleotides: TGTGCCAGCAGTTTACCCGGACTAGCGGGATGGGAGACCCAGTACTTC. The encoded protein is CASSLPGLAGWETQYF. The J gene is TRBJ2-5, the V gene TRBV28, with TRBD2 matching over 12 bases. The V segment lost 2 bases and the J segment 5 bases; nucleotides outside the gene matches: 6. Germline CDR1 reads MDHEN; CDR2 reads SYDVKM. The CDR3 has 16 amino acids. The full variable domain, completed using reference TRBV28 and TRBJ2-5, is DVKVTQSSRYLVKRTGEKVFLECVQDMDHENMFWYRQDPGLGLRLIYFSYDVKMKEKGDIPEGYSVSREKKERFSLILESASTNQTSMYLCASSLPGLAGWETQYFGPGTRLLVL.

This clone appeared a few times. This CDR3 reads CASSQDPEVRYYEQYF. The CDR3 DNA reads TGTGCCAGCAGCCAAGATCCAGAAGTGCGGTACTACGAGCAGTACTTC. The chain links TRBV4-2 to TRBJ2-7; D remains unclear. Per the germline V gene, CDR1 is LGHNA and CDR2 is YNFKEQ. Between the trimmed V and J ends, which lost 0 bases and 3 bases, there was a span of 15 bases. There are 16 residues in the CDR3.

The J gene is TRBJ2-7, the V gene TRBV28; TRBD1 might be the D (5 bases). CDR3 length: 15 residues. The germline CDR1 and CDR2 sequences are MDHEN and SYDVKM. The germline V and J ends were trimmed by 3 bases and 2 bases, with 14 bases remaining between them. The DNA for the CDR3 is TGTGCCAGCAGTTTCCAGGGTTCAGGCGCCTACGAGCAGTACTTC. It translates to CASSFQGSGAYEQYF.

V is TRBV6-5 and J is TRBJ2-5; tentative D call: TRBD2 (6 bases). V lost 4 bases, J lost 3 bases, and 15 bases lay in between. CDR1 MNHEY and CDR2 SVGAGI come from the germline V gene. The CDR3 is made up of 15 amino acids. This CDR3 reads CASSWGGGREETQYF. Here the CDR3 DNA reads TGTGCCAGCAGTTGGGGAGGCGGCAGGGAAGAGACCCAGTACTTC.

V usage is TRBV6-5 and J usage is TRBJ1-1; D might be TRBD1 (6 bases). CDR3 size: 13 residues. Germline values: CDR1 MNHEY, CDR2 SVGAGI. Trimming cost V 6 bases and J 5 bases, with 13 bases left between them. In DNA, the CDR3 is TGTGCCAGCAGCCGTAACAGGGAAACTGAAGCTTTCTTT. This gives the protein CASSRNRETEAFF.

The chain carries TRBV25-1 and TRBJ2-7; tentative D call: TRBD1 (6 bases). This CDR3 spans 16 amino acids. CDR1 is MGHDK and CDR2 is SYGVNS in the germline V gene. Trimming removed 3 bases from V and 3 bases from J, with 18 bases in between. In nucleotides, the CDR3 is TGTGCCAGCAGTGATCCAACAGGGTCCCCCGTCTACGAGCAGTACTTC. The encoded protein is CASSDPTGSPVYEQYF.

This chain uses TRBV9 with TRBJ2-2; D ambiguous. This CDR3 comprises 15 residues. Looked up from germline, CDR1 is SGDLS and CDR2 is YYNGEE. V was cut by 4 bases and J by 2 bases, with 12 bases left in between. The CDR3 DNA is TGTGCCAGCAGCTCCCGACAAATAAACACCGGGGAGCTGTTTTTT. Its protein product is CASSSRQINTGELFF.

This sequence joins TRBV4-1 and TRBJ2-6; D remains unclear. From germline, CDR1 is MGHRA and CDR2 YSYEKL. The germline V and J ends were trimmed by 1 base and 0 bases, with 13 bases remaining between them. The CDR3 runs to 18 residues. The CDR3 loop is CASSQVGRLSSGANVLTF. The CDR3 bases are TGCGCCAGCAGCCAAGTAGGCCGACTTAGCTCTGGGGCCAACGTCCTGACTTTC.

The J gene is TRBJ1-2, the V gene TRBV28; no reliable D call. Between the trimmed V and J ends, which lost 3 bases and 4 bases, there was a span of 6 bases. Germline V CDR1 and CDR2: MDHEN, SYDVKM. There are 12 residues in the CDR3. The CDR3, as DNA: TGTGCCAGCAGTTTTTCGAGCTATGGCTACACCTTC. It is translated as CASSFSSYGYTF.

The chain carries TRBV6-1 and TRBJ2-5, with TRBD1 matching over 8 bases. The ends lost 6 bases at V and 4 bases at J; junction bases unmatched: 10. Looked up from germline, CDR1 is MNHNS and CDR2 is SASEGT. This CDR3 has 15 amino acids. The CDR3 sequence is CASSLQGQAGETQYF. The CDR3 DNA reads TGTGCCAGCAGCCTACAGGGACAGGCGGGAGAGACCCAGTACTTC.

The DNA of the CDR3 is TGTGCCAGCAGTGACGTACAGGGGGTGACCAATGAGCAGTTCTTC. Translation: CASSDVQGVTNEQFF. The chain combines TRBV2 with TRBJ2-1, with 8 nucleotides matching TRBD1. Trimming removed 3 bases from V and 6 bases from J; junction bases left unmatched: 7. From germline, CDR1 is SNHLY and CDR2 FYNNEI. This CDR3 contains 15 residues.

V gene TRBV9 combines with J gene TRBJ2-7; TRBD1 agrees at 7 bases. Germline CDR1 is SGDLS and CDR2 is YYNGEE. There are 15 residues in the CDR3. Germline trimming cut 0 bases from V and 2 bases from J; bases unmatched to any gene: 5. The CDR3 reads CASSVARDSTYEQYF. Here the CDR3 DNA reads TGTGCCAGCAGCGTAGCCCGGGACAGCACCTACGAGCAGTACTTC.

V and J are TRBV6-5 and TRBJ2-5, with 10 bases that match TRBD2. Germline V CDR1 and CDR2: MNHEY, SVGAGI. The V segment lost 7 bases and the J segment 5 bases; nucleotides outside the gene matches: 7. The CDR3 sequence is 14 residues long. In DNA form, the CDR3 reads TGTGCCAGCACTTCGCCTAGCGGGAGTGAGACCCAGTACTTC. Residues: CASTSPSGSETQYF.

The chain recombines TRBV5-6 with TRBJ2-2, with D perhaps TRBD1 (6 bases). The CDR3 is made up of 16 amino acids. V lost 0 bases and J 3 bases, leaving 12 bases between the germline ends. Germline V gives CDR1 SGHDT, CDR2 YYEEEE. As DNA, the CDR3 is TGTGCCAGCAGCTTGGTGACAGGCGAAGACACCGGGGAGCTGTTTTTT. Protein sequence: CASSLVTGEDTGELFF.

The chain joins TRBV11-3 to TRBJ2-7; D uncertain. CDR1 and CDR2 from the germline V gene are SGHNT and YENEEA. V was pared by 4 bases and J by 2 bases, with 9 bases between. This CDR3 is built from 13 residues. CDR3 amino acids: CASSSRKPYEQYF. CDR3 DNA sequence: TGTGCCAGCAGCTCGCGGAAACCCTACGAGCAGTACTTC.

This clone was seen a few times. Sequence at one end of the junction differs from germline and may be a read error. The V call is TRBV7-7, the J call TRBJ2-3, with 8 bases fitting TRBD2. Germline V gives CDR1 SSHAT, CDR2 FNYEAQ (reference sequence). This CDR3 is built from 16 residues. CDR3 residues: CASSPSAGGWTDTQYF. CDR3 nucleotides: TGTGCTAGCAGCCCCTCTGCGGGAGGATGGACAGATACGCAGTATTTT.

The gene calls are TRBV5-1 and TRBJ1-6, with D unresolved. The V gene's germline CDR1 is SGHRS and CDR2 YFSETQ. This CDR3 contains 15 residues. V was shortened by 4 bases and J by 5 bases, with 13 bases between the two germline ends. CDR3 amino acids: CASSPRPGDNSPLHF. CDR3 coding DNA: TGCGCCAGCAGCCCTCGGCCCGGGGATAATTCACCCCTCCACTTT.

CDR3 residues: CASSQGEGSSLYEQYF. CDR3 coding DNA: TGTGCCAGCAGCCAAGGGGAGGGGTCCTCACTTTACGAGCAGTACTTC. The chain combines TRBV6-6 with TRBJ2-7; 7 bases agree with TRBD2. This CDR3 region has 16 residues. V lost 6 bases and J lost 4; bases outside the gene matches: 15. In germline, CDR1 is MNHNY, CDR2 SVGAGI (reference sequence).

The chain has TRBV6-5 and TRBJ1-2; tentative D call: TRBD1 (5 bases). Trimming stripped 2 bases from V and 7 bases from J, with 17 bases between. This CDR3 has 15 amino acids. CDR1 is MNHEY and CDR2 is SVGAGI in the germline V gene. In DNA form, the CDR3 reads TGTGCCAGCAGTTACGGTAAGGAGGGGTTAACTGGCTACACCTTC. Translation gives CASSYGKEGLTGYTF.